Listed here are 17 T cell receptor beta chains from one sample, sequenced in a study of breast tumors, draining lymph nodes, adjacent tissues. TCRdb ran MiXCR on the multiplex PCR reads and lists one entry per CDR3 protein. The sample holds about 32,000 distinct CDR3 sequences, approximately 37% seen once. Sequencing input: breast tumor tissue. These receptors all stem from a female donor with breast cancer. Some clones in this sample may be carry-over from other donors' samples.

This sequence joins TRBV5-5 and TRBJ1-5, with 7 bases lining up with TRBD1. V lost 4 bases, J lost 3 bases, and 7 bases stayed unmatched. The CDR3 contains 15 residues. Germline CDR1 SGHKS, CDR2 YYEKEE (reference sequence). CDR3 residues: CASSSTGATNQPQHF. CDR3 sequence (DNA): TGTGCCAGCAGCAGTACAGGGGCCACCAATCAGCCCCAGCATTTT.

This clonotype was counted ten times or more. The rearrangement joins TRBV10-1 to TRBJ2-7; 9 bases are a match to TRBD2. CDR1 WNHNN and CDR2 SYGVQD come from the germline V gene (reference sequence). With V trimmed by 5 bases and J by 2 bases, 1 base remained unmatched. This CDR3 comprises 13 residues. CDR3 sequence: CASSPSGTYEQYF. The CDR3 region has the DNA TGCGCCAGCAGTCCTAGCGGGACCTACGAGCAGTACTTC.

This clonotype was counted a few times. The chain is built from TRBV7-2 and TRBJ2-4, with D perhaps assigned TRBD1 or TRBD2 (5 bases each). The CDR3 is 15 residues long. The germline V gene has CDR1 SGHTA and CDR2 FQGNSA. The ends were cut back, 6 bases at V and 3 bases at J, with 15 bases in the middle. This CDR3 reads CASSRPRDGKNIQYF. The CDR3, as DNA: TGTGCCAGCAGTCGCCCCCGGGACGGCAAAAACATTCAGTACTTC.

This clonotype appeared a few times. The chain carries TRBV28 and TRBJ1-2, with D tentatively TRBD1 (6 bases). This CDR3 has 15 residues. The V end lost 7 bases, the J end lost 6 bases, and 21 bases lay between the germline ends. Germline lookup yields CDR1 MDHEN and CDR2 SYDVKM. CDR3 region: CASTHNREDLDGYTF. The CDR3 coding sequence is TGTGCCAGCACTCACAACAGGGAGGACTTGGATGGCTACACCTTC.

The chain has TRBV2 and TRBJ2-2, with TRBD2 identical over 13 bases. Per germline, CDR1 SNHLY and CDR2 FYNNEI. This CDR3 spans 15 amino acids. V trimming: 7 bases; J trimming: 4 bases; junction bases outside the gene matches: 3. The CDR3 spells CASTRTSGSTGELFF. As DNA, the CDR3 is TGTGCCAGCACTCGGACTAGCGGGAGCACCGGGGAGCTGTTTTTT.

The V call is TRBV6-6, the J call TRBJ2-3; unclear D gene. Germline V gene lookup returns CDR1 MNHNY and CDR2 SVGAGI (reference sequence). This CDR3 has 14 amino acids. The V gene lost 4 bases and the J gene lost 0 bases, with 8 bases spanning the gap. CDR3 in DNA: TGTGCCAGCAGTTGGTCCGGGAGCACAGATACGCAGTATTTT. As protein: CASSWSGSTDTQYF.

Many counts were recorded for this clonotype. The chain couples TRBV6-5 to TRBJ2-2; D gene unclear. From germline, CDR1 is MNHEY and CDR2 SVGAGI. The CDR3 runs 12 residues. V dropped 3 bases and J dropped 7 bases, with 6 bases sitting between them. CDR3 sequence reads: CASSYGVGELFF. CDR3 sequence (DNA): TGTGCCAGCAGTTATGGGGTCGGGGAGCTGTTTTTT.

This chain uses TRBV2 with TRBJ1-6; 12 bases are a match to TRBD1. The CDR3 loop spans 15 amino acids. J gave up 9 bases and V 4 bases, and 4 bases lay outside the gene matches. Germline V CDR1 and CDR2: SNHLY, FYNNEI. As DNA, the CDR3 is TGTGCCAGCAGTGGGGCGGGACAGGGGGCTTCACCCCTCCACTTT. Translated: CASSGAGQGASPLHF.

The chain has TRBV11-2 and TRBJ2-3; D is ambiguous. The CDR3 runs to 18 residues. Trimming removed 0 bases at V and 0 bases at J, with 16 bases between. Germline values: CDR1 SGHAT, CDR2 FQNNGV. CDR3 sequence: CASSLDSLLGRSTDTQYF. The DNA for the CDR3 is TGTGCCAGCAGCTTAGATAGCTTGCTGGGCAGGAGCACAGATACGCAGTATTTT.

This clonotype has ten or more counts. The V call is TRBV7-2, the J call TRBJ2-5, with TRBD2 as a possible D gene (6 bases). V gave up 1 base and J gave up 5 bases, with 20 bases separating them. The germline gives CDR1 SGHTA, CDR2 FQGNSA. The CDR3 spans 17 residues. The CDR3 coding sequence is TGTGCCAGCAGCTTAGTCCTTACTCCGGGGGTTGGTGAGACCCAGTACTTC. Encoded protein: CASSLVLTPGVGETQYF.

V is TRBV3-1 and J is TRBJ2-3; 7 bases align to TRBD2. CDR1 LGHDT and CDR2 YNNKEL come from the germline V gene (reference sequence). The length of the CDR3 is 16 residues. V trimming: 0 bases; J trimming: 3 bases; junction bases outside the gene matches: 6. In nucleotides, the CDR3 is TGTGCCAGCAGCCAAGACATCGGGAGGACTACAGATACGCAGTATTTT. Translation gives CASSQDIGRTTDTQYF.

This clonotype was seen at least ten times. The V and J genes are TRBV7-9 and TRBJ2-3; 13 bases line up with TRBD2. This CDR3 has 16 amino acids. Germline loops: CDR1 SEHNR, CDR2 FQNEAQ (reference sequence). V dropped 5 bases and J dropped 4; count of bases not matched to a gene: 6. In DNA form, the CDR3 reads TGTGCCAGCAGCATCGGACTAGCGGGAGTCGCAGATACGCAGTATTTT. Its translation is CASSIGLAGVADTQYF.

This clonotype was seen repeatedly, ten times or more. This chain links TRBV20-1 with TRBJ2-5, with D perhaps TRBD2 (7 bases). The CDR3 spans 12 residues. Germline V gives CDR1 DFQATT, CDR2 SNEGSKA (reference sequence). V was trimmed by 7 bases and J by 4 bases, leaving 13 bases between them. The CDR3 loop reads CSVKGGGETQYF. CDR3 nucleotides: TGCAGTGTGAAGGGGGGGGGAGAGACCCAGTACTTC.

The chain recombines TRBV5-1 with TRBJ1-6; unclear D gene. The CDR3 extends over 16 amino acids. V gave up 2 bases and J gave up 5 bases, with 14 bases separating them. In germline, CDR1 is SGHRS, CDR2 YFSETQ. Here the CDR3 reads CASSLSSELNNSPLHF. The DNA for the CDR3 is TGCGCCAGCAGCTTAAGCTCGGAATTAAATAATTCACCCCTCCACTTT.

This clonotype was seen only a few times. In DNA, the CDR3 is TGCAGTGCTAGGCCGATACAGGGGAACACTGAAGCTTTCTTT. The encoded protein is CSARPIQGNTEAFF. V and J are TRBV20-1 and TRBJ1-1; D might be TRBD1 (6 bases). V lost 3 bases, J lost 1 base, and 12 bases lay in between. The germline gives CDR1 DFQATT, CDR2 SNEGSKA (reference sequence). The length of the CDR3 is 14 residues.

As concerns this clonotype: One end of the junction is discordant with germline, which a read error may explain. The chain is built from TRBV20-1 and TRBJ2-1, with 7 positions matching TRBD2. Germline loops: CDR1 DFQATT, CDR2 SNEGSKA (reference sequence). CDR3 length equals 14 residues. The CDR3, as DNA: TGCAGTGCTGGACTAGGAGCGTCCTACAATGAGCAGTCCTTC. Translation gives CSAGLGASYNEQSF.

The rearrangement joins TRBV7-9 to TRBJ2-7; D is perhaps TRBD1 (7 bases). Germline V gives CDR1 SEHNR, CDR2 FQNEAQ (reference sequence). CDR3 length: 15 residues. Trimming removed 5 bases from V and 4 bases from J, with 18 bases in between. The CDR3 DNA reads as TGTGCCAGCAGCACCGACAGGGAGGAAGCTTACGAGCAGTACTTC. This encodes CASSTDREEAYEQYF.